The rows below give T cell receptor beta chains drawn from one sample of a study of blood T cell repertoires in COVID-19. Using immunoSEQ multiplex PCR, the repertoire was profiled, and TCRdb retains in-frame clones only, with some absent. The profile covers 250,000 to 350,000 clones, with 80% to 90% appearing a single time and less than 3% taken by the ten largest. The source material was peripheral blood. These receptors were obtained from a woman in her twenties or thirties with active or convalescent COVID-19. Each CDR3 is given with its conserved first and last residue. Fields, in order: V gene, D gene, clone size, J gene, CDR3 DNA, CDR3 protein. D genes are given only for firm matches. Size is stated for part of the rows, as once, few or many counts, or as a class when the clone is expanded.

TRBV28	TRBD1	medium-sized	TRBJ1-6	TGTGCCAGCAGTTCCACCCTGGGACAGGGGCCCCTCTTT	CASSSTLGQGPLF
TRBV5-1	-	-	TRBJ1-4	TGCGCCAGCAGCCTCAGGGTTAGGGGAGAAAAACTGTTTTTT	CASSLRVRGEKLFF
TRBV7-2	-	-	TRBJ2-3	TGTGCCAGCAGCCCACTAGCATTCCCCACAGATACGCAGTATTTT	CASSPLAFPTDTQYF
TRBV19	TRBD2	-	TRBJ2-3	TGTGCCAGTAGTAGCCGTCGGACTAGCGGCACAGATACGCAGTATTTT	CASSSRRTSGTDTQYF
TRBV6-6	-	-	TRBJ2-7	TGTGCCAGCAGTTACTCGAAGGACAGCCCGGGATACGAGCAGTACTTC	CASSYSKDSPGYEQYF
TRBV19	TRBD1	-	TRBJ2-3	TGTGCCAGTAAGAGGCAGGGGGCATTGGATACGCAGTATTTT	CASKRQGALDTQYF
TRBV7-2	TRBD1	-	TRBJ1-5	TGTGCCAGCAGCCTAAAGGGGGCTCGGCAGCCCCAGCATTTT	CASSLKGARQPQHF
TRBV5-1	-	-	TRBJ2-5	TGCGCCAGCAGACTTCAGGGTGAAGAGACCCAGTACTTC	CASRLQGEETQYF
TRBV7-9	TRBD1	-	TRBJ1-3	TGTGCCAGCAGCTTCCCCCAGGGGGCGAGGGGAAACACCATATATTTT	CASSFPQGARGNTIYF
TRBV12-3/TRBV12-4	-	-	TRBJ1-3	TGTGCCAGCAGTTTAAGGAGCGGAAACACCATATATTTT	CASSLRSGNTIYF
TRBV7-9	-	-	TRBJ1-6	TGTGCCAGCAGCATCGGAGGGGATGAGGGTTCACCCCTCCACTTT	CASSIGGDEGSPLHF
TRBV27	TRBD2	-	TRBJ2-1	TGTGCCAGCAGTTTGGCGGGGGGGGACTACAATGAGCAGTTCTTC	CASSLAGGDYNEQFF
TRBV13	TRBD2	-	TRBJ2-7	TGTGCCAGCAGCTTACCCAGCGGGGAGTCCTACGAGCAGTACTTC	CASSLPSGESYEQYF
TRBV24-1	TRBD1	-	TRBJ2-7	TGTGCCACCAGTGATGGGACAGGGAGGGACGAGCAGTACTTC	CATSDGTGRDEQYF
TRBV14	-	few	TRBJ1-1	TGTGCCAGCAGCCAAGAAGCGGACGGATTCACTGAAGCTTTCTTT	CASSQEADGFTEAFF
TRBV9	TRBD2	once	TRBJ2-1	TGTGCCAGCAGCGCAGGGACTAGCGGGGGTGAGCAGTTCTTC	CASSAGTSGGEQFF
TRBV7-9	TRBD1	-	TRBJ2-6	TGTGCCAGCAGCTTCCGCGAGGGACAGGCCCCCTCTGGGGCCAACGTCCTGACTTTC	CASSFREGQAPSGANVLTF
TRBV7-2	-	-	TRBJ1-1	TGTGCCAGCAGCCCGTCGGCAGGGAAAACTGAAGCTTTCTTT	CASSPSAGKTEAFF
TRBV6-5	-	once	TRBJ1-1	TGTGCCAGCAGTTACGGGGGGTTCGCTGAAGCTTTCTTT	CASSYGGFAEAFF
TRBV3-1/TRBV3-2	-	-	TRBJ1-1	TGTGCCAGCAGCCCAGGAAGCACTGAAGCTTTCTTT	CASSPGSTEAFF
TRBV28	TRBD2	-	TRBJ2-7	TGTGCCAGCAGTGAGACTAGCGGGGGGTACGAGCAGTACTTC	CASSETSGGYEQYF
TRBV5-4	TRBD1	-	TRBJ2-5	TGTGCCAGCAGCTCCGGGACAGGCGCATGGGAGACCCAGTACTTC	CASSSGTGAWETQYF
TRBV7-3	-	-	TRBJ2-3	TGTGCCAGCAGCTTTATAGGGAGTAGCACAGATACGCAGTATTTT	CASSFIGSSTDTQYF
TRBV6-5	-	few	TRBJ1-2	TGTGCCAGCACCCCCTTGGAGGGCTCCTATGGCTACACCTTC	CASTPLEGSYGYTF
TRBV27	TRBD2	-	TRBJ2-1	TGTGCCAGCAGTTTATTGGGACTAGCGGGGGACAATGAGCAGTTCTTC	CASSLLGLAGDNEQFF
TRBV5-4	TRBD2	few	TRBJ2-2	TGTGCCAGCAGATTAGGGACTAGCGGGGCCGGGGAGCTGTTTTTT	CASRLGTSGAGELFF
TRBV27	-	-	TRBJ2-6	TGTGCCAGCAGCCCCGTGGAGGGGCGGTTCTCTGGGGCCAACGTCCTGACTTTC	CASSPVEGRFSGANVLTF
TRBV19	TRBD1	-	TRBJ1-1	TGTGCCAGTAGTCCAGGACAGGGACTGGACACTGAAGCTTTCTTT	CASSPGQGLDTEAFF
TRBV20-1	-	once	TRBJ2-7	TGCAGTGCTAGTGACGGTTTGGGGGGGCCTCGTAGCTACGAGCAGTACTTC	CSASDGLGGPRSYEQYF
TRBV3-1/TRBV3-2	TRBD2	-	TRBJ2-2	TGTGCCAGCAGCCAGAGACTAGCTCGGAACACCGGGGAGCTGTTTTTT	CASSQRLARNTGELFF
TRBV4-2	-	-	TRBJ2-3	TGTGCCAGCAGCCAAGATCAGGGGACAACCAGCACAGATACGCAGTATTTT	CASSQDQGTTSTDTQYF
TRBV19	-	-	TRBJ1-1	TGTGCCAGTACCCCGAGAACTCGGGGGGAAGCTTTCTTT	CASTPRTRGEAFF
TRBV7-9	-	-	TRBJ2-2	TGTGCCAGCAGCTTACCTCCGACCCCCGGGCAGGGATATACCGGGGAGCTGTTTTTT	CASSLPPTPGQGYTGELFF
TRBV14	TRBD1	once	TRBJ2-7	TGTGCCAGCAGCCATGCTCCGGGACAGGCCTCCTACGAGCAGTACTTC	CASSHAPGQASYEQYF
TRBV19	TRBD1	-	TRBJ1-1	TGTGCCAGTAGTATCCGGCAAGAGGGGGCAACTGAAGCTTTCTTT	CASSIRQEGATEAFF
TRBV4-3	-	-	TRBJ1-4	TGCGCCAGCAGCCAAGCGGCAGGGATATTAAATGAAAAACTGTTTTTT	CASSQAAGILNEKLFF
TRBV7-2	TRBD2	-	TRBJ2-3	TGTGCCAGCAGCTTAGCGAGCGGGGGGCAGAAGAGAGATACGCAGTATTTT	CASSLASGGQKRDTQYF
TRBV5-4	-	-	TRBJ2-5	TGTGCCAGCGCTAGTGGGCAGGGTAGAGAGACCCAGTACTTC	CASASGQGRETQYF
TRBV5-1	TRBD1	-	TRBJ2-7	TGCGCCAGCAGCCGGACAGGTTCTTACGAGCAGTACTTC	CASSRTGSYEQYF
TRBV7-8	TRBD1	-	TRBJ1-5	TGTGCCAGTCGACAGGGGTCTAGCAATCAGCCCCAGCATTTT	CASRQGSSNQPQHF
TRBV19	-	-	TRBJ1-4	TGTGCCAGTAGTAGGAGACAGTTATCAACTAATGAAAAACTGTTTTTT	CASSRRQLSTNEKLFF
TRBV11-2	TRBD1	-	TRBJ2-3	TGTGCCAGCAGCCAAAACAGGGGGCGAGGCACAGATACGCAGTATTTT	CASSQNRGRGTDTQYF
TRBV29-1	TRBD1	-	TRBJ2-2	TGCAGCGTTGGAGAGGGGGCTAACGGCGGGGAGCTGTTTTTT	CSVGEGANGGELFF
TRBV28	TRBD1	-	TRBJ2-7	TGTGCCAGCAGTTTTGGACAGGGGGTGAGGCAGTACTTC	CASSFGQGVRQYF